This TCR beta chain was profiled in a study of cytomegalovirus exposure and HLA in healthy donors. Study-level findings and limits: According to the study, roughly 160 TCR beta chains were cytomegalovirus-associated. Through in vitro validation, a few CMV-associated chains were shown to be specific for CMV antigens. Usually a TCR sequence was rare, but some public TCRs were found in many donors. Available immune exposure information covered CMV serostatus only.

The germline gives CDR1 LNHDA, CDR2 SQIVND (reference sequence). V shed 5 bases and J 5 bases; nucleotides not matched to a gene: 8. The CDR3 sequence is 15 residues long. The PCR was carried out with 60 Vbeta primers and 13 Jbeta primers. TCRdb keeps only in-frame clones here, not all; method: immunoSEQ multiplex PCR. Of about 140,000 clones detected, approximately 82% appear once; the ten largest clones hold around a tenth. In its sample, this clone was seen once. What it binds is unknown. The sequencing sample was made of PBMCs. The clonotype originates from a woman aged 60-75 years in good health and CMV-seropositive. The chain links TRBV19 to TRBJ2-1; 8 bases agree with TRBD1. The CDR3: CASSSQGAFDNEQFF. Written as DNA, the CDR3 is TGTGCCAGTAGTTCCCAGGGGGCGTTCGACAATGAGCAGTTCTTC.